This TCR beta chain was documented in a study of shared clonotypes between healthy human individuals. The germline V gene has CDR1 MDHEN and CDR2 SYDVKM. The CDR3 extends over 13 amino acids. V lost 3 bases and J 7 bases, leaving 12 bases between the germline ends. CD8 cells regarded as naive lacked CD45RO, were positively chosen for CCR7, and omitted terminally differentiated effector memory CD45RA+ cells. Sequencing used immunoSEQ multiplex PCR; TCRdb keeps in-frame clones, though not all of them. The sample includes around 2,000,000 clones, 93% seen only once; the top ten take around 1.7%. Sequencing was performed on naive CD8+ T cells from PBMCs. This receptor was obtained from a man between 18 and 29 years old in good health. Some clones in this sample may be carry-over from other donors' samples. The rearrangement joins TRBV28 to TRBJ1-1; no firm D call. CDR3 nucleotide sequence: TGTGCCAGCAGTTTGAGATCGGTACATGAAGCTTTCTTT. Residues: CASSLRSVHEAFF.